This T cell receptor (beta chain) was captured by sequencing in a study of T cell changes during pregnancy in multiple sclerosis. Germline loops: CDR1 SQVTM, CDR2 ANQGSEA. CDR3 length: 13 residues. Measured with immunoSEQ multiplex PCR; TCRdb has only the in-frame clones, and not every one. The sample includes roughly 61,000 clones, around 89% of them seen just once. This specimen was peripheral blood, taken in the first trimester of pregnancy. This chain links TRBV29-1 with TRBJ2-3; 10 positions match TRBD2. This receptor was identified in a female donor in good health, enrolled as a control in a pregnancy study. The CDR3 nucleotides read TGCAGTGTAGCGGGGGGCGTCGGAGATACGCAGTATTTT. Its protein product is CSVAGGVGDTQYF.